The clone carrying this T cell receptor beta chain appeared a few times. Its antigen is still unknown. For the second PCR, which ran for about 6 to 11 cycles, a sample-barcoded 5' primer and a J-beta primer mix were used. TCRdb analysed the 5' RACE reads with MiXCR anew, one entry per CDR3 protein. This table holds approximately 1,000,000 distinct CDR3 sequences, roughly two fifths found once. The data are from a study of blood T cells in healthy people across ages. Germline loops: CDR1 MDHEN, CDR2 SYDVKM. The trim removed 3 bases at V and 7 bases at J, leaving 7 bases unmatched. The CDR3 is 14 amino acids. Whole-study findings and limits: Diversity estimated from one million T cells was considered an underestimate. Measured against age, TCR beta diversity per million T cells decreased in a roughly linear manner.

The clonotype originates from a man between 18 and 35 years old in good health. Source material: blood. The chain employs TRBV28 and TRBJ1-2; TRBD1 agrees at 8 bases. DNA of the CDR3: TGTGCCAGCAGTTTCCAAGGACAGGGTGGTGGCTACACCTTC. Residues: CASSFQGQGGGYTF.